The 25 T cell receptor beta chains below all came from one sample that was sequenced in a study of Tregs in tolerant kidney transplant recipients. TCRdb's copy holds only in-frame clones and misses some; the assay was immunoSEQ multiplex PCR. The repertoire includes 95,000 to 120,000 clones, around 87% of them detected once, and 0.34% sits in the top ten. The sample consisted of CD4+ T cells from blood, taken before the transplant. The receptors originated from a human donor who received a combined kidney and bone marrow transplant.

This clone appeared once. V and J are TRBV27 and TRBJ2-7; the D gene is possibly TRBD1 (7 bases). With 6 bases removed from V and 3 bases from J, the gap between germline ends came to 18 bases. Per the germline V gene, CDR1 is MNHEY and CDR2 is SMNVEV (reference sequence). CDR3 size: 15 residues. In DNA, the CDR3 is TGTGCCAGCAGCCCGCAGGGGGGTATCAGCTACGAGCAGTACTTC. Protein: CASSPQGGISYEQYF.

The V gene is TRBV4-3, the J gene TRBJ2-1; D might be TRBD2 (5 bases). Trimming took 4 bases from V and 10 from J, leaving 17 bases between them. CDR3 length equals 14 residues. CDR1 is LGHNA, CDR2 YSLEER, per germline. The chain's CDR3 is CASSLDSVLSEQFF. The CDR3 DNA reads as TGCGCCAGCAGCCTGGACTCGGTTTTATCGGAGCAGTTCTTC.

The rearrangement joins TRBV6-5 to TRBJ1-2; D might be TRBD1 (5 bases). Germline V CDR1 and CDR2: MNHEY, SVGAGI. Trimming took 6 bases from V and 4 from J, leaving 18 bases between them. This CDR3 spans 15 amino acids. The CDR3 sequence: CASSLPHGRAYGYTF. Here the CDR3 DNA reads TGTGCCAGCAGCCTACCCCACGGCAGGGCCTATGGCTACACCTTC.

This clone showed up just once. V usage is TRBV30 and J usage is TRBJ2-2; 7 bases are shared with TRBD1. Germline CDR1 GTSNPN, CDR2 SVGIG (reference sequence). V was clipped by 3 bases and J by 8 bases; unmatched bases: 9. The CDR3 totals 14 residues. CDR3 sequence (DNA): TGTGCCTGGAGCGGACAGGCTAAAAGGGGGGAGCTGTTTTTT. Translating it yields CAWSGQAKRGELFF. Supplemented by reference TRBV30 and TRBJ2-2, the full variable domain reads SQTIHQWPATLVQPVGSPLSLECTVEGTSNPNLYWYRQAAGRGLQLLFYSVGIGQISSEVPQNLSASRPQDRQFILSSKKLLLSDSGFYLCAWSGQAKRGELFFGEGSRLTVL.

The gene calls are TRBV5-1 and TRBJ2-7; TRBD1 aligns across 7 bases. The length of the CDR3 is 13 residues. The ends lost 2 bases at V and 4 bases at J; junction bases unmatched: 3. The germline CDR1 and CDR2 sequences are SGHRS and YFSETQ. DNA for the CDR3: TGCGCCAGCAGCTTCGACAGGGTTTACGAGCAGTACTTC. This sequence encodes CASSFDRVYEQYF.

The V and J genes are TRBV5-1 and TRBJ2-3; no clear D gene. The CDR3 contains 14 residues. V dropped 2 bases and J dropped 0 bases, with 7 bases sitting between them. Germline V gives CDR1 SGHRS, CDR2 YFSETQ. CDR3 bases: TGCGCCAGCAGCTTCTACTCTAGCACAGATACGCAGTATTTT. Protein sequence: CASSFYSSTDTQYF.

V and J are TRBV18 and TRBJ1-5; 7 positions agree with TRBD1. This CDR3 has 15 amino acids. Germline V lookup: CDR1 KGHSH, CDR2 LQKENI. The V gene end was trimmed by 2 bases and the J gene end by 3 bases; junction bases not matched to a gene: 4. The CDR3 loop is CASSPEGAINQPQHF. The CDR3 region has the DNA TGTGCCAGCTCACCAGAGGGGGCGATCAATCAGCCCCAGCATTTT. Based on the CDR3 plus reference TRBV18 and TRBJ1-5, the full variable domain is NAGVMQNPRHLVRRRGQEARLRCSPMKGHSHVYWYRQLPEEGLKFMVYLQKENIIDESGMPKERFSAEFPKEGPSILRIQQVVRGDSAAYFCASSPEGAINQPQHFGDGTRLSIL.

This clone was counted once. The chain employs TRBV28 and TRBJ1-2, with 7 bases that match TRBD1. Germline CDR1 is MDHEN and CDR2 is SYDVKM. The CDR3 totals 15 residues. The ends lost 10 bases at V and 8 bases at J; junction bases unmatched: 19. CDR3 in amino acids: CATRIQPGQPMGYTF. The CDR3 region has the DNA TGTGCCACTCGCATCCAGCCGGGACAGCCTATGGGCTACACCTTC.

The chain is built from TRBV9 and TRBJ2-7, with 10 nucleotides matching TRBD1. The V gene end was trimmed by 3 bases and the J gene end by 4 bases; junction bases not matched to a gene: 13. The V gene's germline CDR1 is SGDLS and CDR2 YYNGEE. There are 17 residues in the CDR3. The DNA for the CDR3 is TGTGCCAGCAGCGGACCTGCCCGGGACAGGGGTTCATACGAGCAGTACTTC. Protein product: CASSGPARDRGSYEQYF.

This sequence joins TRBV7-9 and TRBJ1-5; D is undetermined. The CDR3 sequence is 15 residues long. Trimming took off 3 bases at V and 3 bases at J, with 12 bases between the two ends. CDR1 is SEHNR, CDR2 FQNEAQ, per germline (reference sequence). The CDR3 region is CASSLGPGFNQPQHF. DNA of the CDR3: TGTGCCAGCAGCTTGGGTCCGGGTTTCAATCAGCCCCAGCATTTT.

This clone has a single count. The chain links TRBV11-3 to TRBJ2-1; 12 positions match TRBD2. This CDR3 has 16 residues. Germline CDR1 and CDR2: SGHNT and YENEEA. V gave up 4 bases and J gave up 7 bases; unmatched junction bases: 8. The CDR3 sequence is CASSSSLAGGGNEQFF. The CDR3 region has the DNA TGTGCCAGCAGCTCCTCACTAGCGGGAGGCGGAAATGAGCAGTTCTTC.

In the case of this clone: At one end, the junction sequence differs from germline, possibly due to a read error. The chain couples TRBV6-6 to TRBJ1-5; TRBD1 aligns across 8 bases. This CDR3 contains 16 residues. Germline V gives CDR1 MNHNY, CDR2 SVGAGI (reference sequence). DNA for the CDR3: TGTGCCAGCAGTCACTCATCAGGGGGCATCGATCAGCCCCAGCATTTT. This translates into CASSHSSGGIDQPQHF.

This sequence joins TRBV19 and TRBJ1-1, with 9 bases identical to TRBD1. The trim removed 3 bases at V and 3 bases at J, leaving 5 bases unmatched. This CDR3 is 15 amino acids long. Germline V gene lookup returns CDR1 LNHDA and CDR2 SQIVND (reference sequence). CDR3 bases: TGTGCCAGTAGTATGAGGGGACAGGGTGACACTGAAGCTTTCTTT. Residues: CASSMRGQGDTEAFF.

The chain employs TRBV5-5 and TRBJ1-2; 8 bases map to TRBD1. Germline CDR1 reads SGHKS; CDR2 reads YYEKEE (reference sequence). The CDR3 is 13 amino acids. J gave up 3 bases and V 9 bases, and 7 bases lay outside the gene matches. Here the CDR3 reads CANGQGQYYGYTF. CDR3 bases: TGTGCCAATGGACAGGGTCAGTACTATGGCTACACCTTC.

This clone was observed a handful of times. The J gene is TRBJ2-2, the V gene TRBV14; D ambiguous. Trimming shortened V by 1 base and J by 8 bases, and 5 bases separated the two germline ends. Germline CDR1 is SGHDN and CDR2 is FVKESK. This CDR3 has 12 residues. As DNA, the CDR3 is TGTGCCAGCAGCCAAGTTACTGGGGAGCTGTTTTTT. Protein sequence: CASSQVTGELFF.

This clone has a single count. This rearrangement joins TRBV7-8 to TRBJ1-3; 9 bases align to TRBD1. J was trimmed by 2 bases and V by 1 base; bases with no gene match: 3. The CDR3 has 16 amino acids. Germline V gene sequence: CDR1 SGHVS, CDR2 FQNEAQ. CDR3 sequence: CASSLGGTGPGNTIYF. DNA of the CDR3: TGTGCCAGCAGCTTAGGCGGGACAGGGCCTGGAAACACCATATATTTT.

The chain is built from TRBV13 and TRBJ2-5; 13 nucleotides agree with TRBD2. The germline CDR1 and CDR2 sequences are PRHDT and FYEKMQ (reference sequence). V trimming: 5 bases; J trimming: 2 bases; junction bases outside the gene matches: 8. The CDR3 contains 17 residues. The CDR3 sequence: CASSTGLAGDNQETQYF. DNA for the CDR3: TGTGCCAGCAGCACAGGACTAGCGGGGGACAATCAAGAGACCCAGTACTTC.

The chain combines TRBV19 with TRBJ1-3; TRBD1 aligns across 7 bases. Trimming took 3 bases from V and 6 from J; bases not matched to a gene: 5. Germline V gene sequence: CDR1 LNHDA, CDR2 SQIVND (reference sequence). The CDR3 contains 14 residues. The CDR3 region has the DNA TGTGCCAGTAGTATCCGGACAGGACTAAACACCATATATTTT. It translates to CASSIRTGLNTIYF. The entire variable domain, with the rest obtained from reference TRBV19 and TRBJ1-3, is as follows: DGGITQSPKYLFRKEGQNVTLSCEQNLNHDAMYWYRQDPGQGLRLIYYSQIVNDFQKGDIAEGYSVSREKKESFPLTVTSAQKNPTAFYLCASSIRTGLNTIYFGEGSWLTVV.

The genes are TRBV7-8 and TRBJ2-3, with D hard to call. This CDR3 comprises 17 residues. Germline CDR1 is SGHVS and CDR2 is FQNEAQ. Trimming left V 5 bases short and J 6 bases short, with 24 bases between. Here the CDR3 DNA reads TGTGCCAGCAGCCCCACCGGTGGGCGTAGTTCTCACGATACGCAGTATTTT. Translation gives CASSPTGGRSSHDTQYF.

The rearrangement uses TRBV11-1 and TRBJ2-4, with D possibly matching TRBD2 (5 bases). V gave up 1 base and J gave up 0 bases, with 10 bases separating them. The CDR3 is 16 residues long. CDR1 is SGHAT, CDR2 FQDESV, per germline (reference sequence). The CDR3 sequence is CASSLGGNRAKNIQYF. The CDR3 DNA reads TGTGCCAGCAGCTTAGGAGGGAACCGAGCCAAAAACATTCAGTACTTC.

The V gene is TRBV27, the J gene TRBJ2-5, with TRBD2 as a possible D gene (6 bases). This CDR3 has 17 residues. CDR1 is MNHEY, CDR2 SMNVEV, per germline (reference sequence). V shed 5 bases and J shed 5 bases, with 24 bases lying between them. The CDR3 loop reads CASSQQSGLTHGETQYF. The CDR3 DNA sequence: TGTGCCAGCAGTCAACAATCGGGACTGACTCACGGGGAGACCCAGTACTTC.

The chain links TRBV6-1 to TRBJ2-2; 8 nucleotides line up with TRBD1. Germline V lookup: CDR1 MNHNS, CDR2 SASEGT. This CDR3 is 15 amino acids long. V was pared by 6 bases and J by 5 bases, with 8 bases of the junction left unmatched. CDR3 sequence: CASSLRDRRTGELFF. The CDR3 DNA reads TGTGCCAGCAGCCTCCGGGACAGGAGAACCGGGGAGCTGTTTTTT.

Concerning this clone itself: The CDR3 does not end in the conserved phenylalanine or tryptophan, so this is likely a read error. It is unclear where the CDR3 begins or ends on the DNA, so no DNA is shown, and the CDR3 is as TCRdb lists it. V is TRBV4-1 and J is TRBJ2-3; TRBD2 was called by the table and not checked on the DNA. The CDR3 contains 14 residues when both ends are counted. Germline-derived CDR1 and CDR2 are MGHRA and YSYEKL. This CDR3 is CASSQDLLAPTLEL.

The gene calls are TRBV18 and TRBJ2-7; a possible D gene is TRBD2 (6 bases). Germline-derived CDR1 and CDR2 are KGHSH and LQKENI. V lost 6 bases to trimming and J lost 0 bases, with 21 bases between them. CDR3 length: 17 residues. CDR3 amino acids: CASSPGVGEVSSYEQYF. For the CDR3, the DNA is TGTGCCAGCTCCCCGGGAGTCGGGGAGGTAAGCTCCTACGAGCAGTACTTC.

In nucleotides, the CDR3 is TGTGCCAGCTCACCACTTGGGACAGGGTGGGAAGGCTACACCTTC. Amino acid sequence: CASSPLGTGWEGYTF. The V gene is TRBV18, the J gene TRBJ1-2; 9 nucleotides agree with TRBD1. Germline trimming cut 1 base from V and 8 bases from J; bases unmatched to any gene: 8. This CDR3 region has 15 residues. Germline V gene sequence: CDR1 KGHSH, CDR2 LQKENI.